The TCR beta chain described here comes from a study of siplizumab effects on memory and regulatory T cells. Note on this clone: Its target is not known.

Here immunoSEQ multiplex PCR was the method, and the copy in TCRdb shows in-frame clones only, minus some. The table lists about 99,000 clones, over 85% of them singletons, with around 0.62% in the top ten. Whole-study results and caveats: There appeared to be greater diversity in naive T cells than in memory cells, and naive T cells seemed major contributors to the alloresponse.

Material for sequencing was Tregs sorted from blood. This clonotype was obtained from a human donor in good health.

CDR3 region: CASSPTGRGIGYTF. The CDR3 nucleotides read TGCGCCAGCAGCCCCACAGGTCGGGGGATTGGCTACACCTTC. The gene calls are TRBV4-1 and TRBJ1-2, with TRBD1 as a possible D gene (5 bases). V was pared by 4 bases and J by 7 bases, with 16 bases between. The CDR3 sequence is 14 residues long. CDR1 is MGHRA and CDR2 is YSYEKL in the germline V gene.